Listed below are T cell receptor beta chains from one sample, sequenced in a study of T cells after yellow fever vaccination. In TCRdb, the 5' RACE reads were re-called with MiXCR into one record per CDR3 protein. The table shows around 320,000 distinct CDR3 sequences, with 7.5% to 9.5% occurring only once. Sequences were derived from CD4+ T cells sorted from PBMCs, sampled 5 days after the yellow fever booster vaccination. The source of these receptors is a man between 18 and 29 years old who received the YFV17D yellow fever vaccine. CDR3s include the opening cysteine and the closing phenylalanine or tryptophan. The order of the fields is V gene, J gene, clone size, D gene, CDR3 DNA, CDR3 protein. A D gene is named only where the DNA matches it firmly. The size entry is marked missing in some rows and otherwise reads once, few, many or a size class.

V: TRBV12-2; J: TRBJ1-1; size: few; D: NA; DNA: TGTGCAAGTCGCTTAATTGCCTCTGAAGCTTTCTTT; CDR3: CASRLIASEAFF
V: TRBV4-3; J: TRBJ2-7; size: NA; D: NA; DNA: TGCGCCAGCAGCCAAGGGAAAGCACGGGAGCAGTACTTC; CDR3: CASSQGKAREQYF
V: TRBV7-9; J: TRBJ2-3; size: NA; D: TRBD2; DNA: TGTGCCAGCAGCTCCCGGCGGGGGGTTTTTTCCGATACGCAGTATTTT; CDR3: CASSSRRGVFSDTQYF
V: TRBV12-3/TRBV12-4; J: TRBJ1-5; size: few; D: TRBD1; DNA: TGTGCCAGCTGTACAGGGGAGAGCAATCAGCCCCAGCATTTT; CDR3: CASCTGESNQPQHF
V: TRBV13; J: TRBJ2-3; size: NA; D: TRBD2; DNA: TGTGCCAGCAGTTCGAAGCGGGGGCGCACAGATACGCAGTATTTT; CDR3: CASSSKRGRTDTQYF
V: TRBV9; J: TRBJ2-3; size: NA; D: TRBD2; DNA: TGTGCCAGCAGCCTCCGGACTAGTGGTAGCACAGATACGCAGTATTTT; CDR3: CASSLRTSGSTDTQYF
V: TRBV19; J: TRBJ1-5; size: few; D: NA; DNA: TGTGCCAGTACCGGGACACCTAGAAATCAGCCCCAGCATTTT; CDR3: CASTGTPRNQPQHF
V: TRBV4-1; J: TRBJ1-6; size: many; D: NA; DNA: TGCGCCAGCAGCCCTCGGGGGATGGGACCTAATTCACCCCTCCACTTT; CDR3: CASSPRGMGPNSPLHF
V: TRBV7-6; J: TRBJ2-7; size: many; D: TRBD2; DNA: TGTGCCAGCAGCCGAGCGGGGGGTGCCTACGAGCAGTACTTC; CDR3: CASSRAGGAYEQYF
V: TRBV10-3; J: TRBJ1-1; size: NA; D: NA; DNA: TGTGCCATCAGTGAGTCGAATCGGCCAGGGAAGAACACTGAAGCTTTCTTT; CDR3: CAISESNRPGKNTEAFF
V: TRBV5-1; J: TRBJ1-1; size: few; D: NA; DNA: TGCGCCAGCAGCTTGGCACCGGGACTAAAGGGTCGTGGCACTGAAGCTTTCTTT; CDR3: CASSLAPGLKGRGTEAFF
V: TRBV5-5; J: TRBJ2-7; size: few; D: TRBD1; DNA: TGTGCCAGCAGCTTTACCAGGGGGACAACCTACGAGCAGTACTTC; CDR3: CASSFTRGTTYEQYF
V: TRBV5-1; J: TRBJ1-1; size: few; D: NA; DNA: TGCGCCAGCAGCCTTGGACCGGGTAAGAACACTGAAGCTTTCTTT; CDR3: CASSLGPGKNTEAFF
V: TRBV12-3/TRBV12-4; J: TRBJ2-3; size: NA; D: TRBD2; DNA: TGTGCCAGCACCAAGACTAGCCCGACAGATACGCAGTATTTT; CDR3: CASTKTSPTDTQYF
V: TRBV3-1; J: TRBJ2-7; size: many; D: TRBD1; DNA: TGTGCCAGCAGCCAAACAGGGGGCGCCTACGAGCAGTACTTC; CDR3: CASSQTGGAYEQYF
V: TRBV5-1; J: TRBJ2-3; size: once; D: NA; DNA: TGCGCCAGCAGCCAAGGGGTGTTTGAGAGCACAGATACGCAGTATTTT; CDR3: CASSQGVFESTDTQYF
V: TRBV6-6; J: TRBJ2-5; size: NA; D: TRBD2; DNA: TGTGCCAGCAGTTACAGGATAGCGGGGACACAAGAGACCCAGTACTTC; CDR3: CASSYRIAGTQETQYF
V: TRBV7-9; J: TRBJ2-5; size: few; D: TRBD2; DNA: TGTGCCAGCAGCCCTTGGACTAGCGGGGGGGCTGAGACCCAGTACTTC; CDR3: CASSPWTSGGAETQYF
V: TRBV29-1; J: TRBJ2-3; size: few; D: NA; DNA: TGCAGCGTTGAATCGCAGCCAGATACGCAGTATTTT; CDR3: CSVESQPDTQYF
V: TRBV20-1; J: TRBJ1-2; size: NA; D: TRBD1; DNA: TGCAGTGCTAGAAAAACAGGGGGCTCGGGCTACACCTTC; CDR3: CSARKTGGSGYTF
V: TRBV5-1; J: TRBJ2-7; size: few; D: NA; DNA: TGCGCCAGCAGCTTGGGGGCCTACTCCAGCTCCTACGAGCAGTACTTC; CDR3: CASSLGAYSSSYEQYF
V: TRBV24-1; J: TRBJ2-3; size: NA; D: TRBD2; DNA: TGTGCCACCAGTGACCGGGGACTAGCGGGAGATACGCAGTATTTT; CDR3: CATSDRGLAGDTQYF
V: TRBV7-2; J: TRBJ2-3; size: few; D: NA; DNA: TGTGCCAGCAGGTCGGGACGGATTGAGTATACGCAGTATTTT; CDR3: CASRSGRIEYTQYF
V: TRBV20-1; J: TRBJ1-1; size: NA; D: NA; DNA: TGCAGTGCTTGGGACCAGGGAAATGAAGCTTTCTTT; CDR3: CSAWDQGNEAFF
V: TRBV29-1; J: TRBJ2-2; size: NA; D: TRBD1; DNA: TGCAGCGTTGATACAGGGGGGATAGGAACCGGGGAGCTGTTTTTT; CDR3: CSVDTGGIGTGELFF
V: TRBV5-1; J: TRBJ1-2; size: NA; D: NA; DNA: TGCGCCAGCAGCTTGGGTGCTACTCTGTTTCGGGCGTTTTCTGGCTACACCTTC; CDR3: CASSLGATLFRAFSGYTF
V: TRBV12-3/TRBV12-4; J: TRBJ2-5; size: NA; D: NA; DNA: TGTGCCAGCAGTTTCTGGGGGGTAGAAGAGACCCAGTACTTC; CDR3: CASSFWGVEETQYF
V: TRBV11-2; J: TRBJ2-5; size: few; D: NA; DNA: TGTGCCAGCAGCTTAGATGGCCCCGCCGGAACCCAGTACTTC; CDR3: CASSLDGPAGTQYF
V: TRBV9; J: TRBJ1-1; size: NA; D: TRBD1; DNA: TGTGCCAGCAGCAATTCCCTAAAGCCCCAGGGGGCAAAAGCTTTCTTT; CDR3: CASSNSLKPQGAKAFF
V: TRBV7-9; J: TRBJ1-1; size: few; D: NA; DNA: TGTGCCAGCAGCTTAGACGCAGGGGATAGGGCTTTCTTT; CDR3: CASSLDAGDRAFF
V: TRBV28; J: TRBJ1-4; size: NA; D: NA; DNA: TGTGCCAGCAGTCCCGGGACGGGGAATAATGAAAAACTGTTTTTT; CDR3: CASSPGTGNNEKLFF
V: TRBV3-1; J: TRBJ2-3; size: NA; D: TRBD1; DNA: TGTGCCAGCAGCCAGACAGGGGCCGATACGCAGTATTTT; CDR3: CASSQTGADTQYF
V: TRBV7-3; J: TRBJ2-1; size: NA; D: TRBD1; DNA: TGTGCCAGCAGCGACTTGAAAAAGGACAGGGGAGCGAATGAGCAGTTCTTC; CDR3: CASSDLKKDRGANEQFF
V: TRBV3-1; J: TRBJ1-1; size: NA; D: NA; DNA: TGTGCCAGCACCGCCAACACACGGGATCCAAAAGCTTTCTTT; CDR3: CASTANTRDPKAFF
V: TRBV9; J: TRBJ1-6; size: NA; D: NA; DNA: TGTGCCAGCAGCGGTTCGAGCTCCTATAATTCACCCCTCCACTTT; CDR3: CASSGSSSYNSPLHF
V: TRBV5-4; J: TRBJ2-3; size: NA; D: NA; DNA: TGTGCCAGCAGCGCGGGTAGGGAAGATACGCAGTATTTT; CDR3: CASSAGREDTQYF
V: TRBV5-1; J: TRBJ2-5; size: NA; D: TRBD1; DNA: TGCGCCAGCAGCTTGGCAACGGGACAGGGGGCGACCCAGTACTTC; CDR3: CASSLATGQGATQYF
V: TRBV7-2; J: TRBJ2-5; size: few; D: NA; DNA: TGTGCCAGCAGCTTAGAGAGGGGAGAGACCCAGTACTTC; CDR3: CASSLERGETQYF
V: TRBV7-3; J: TRBJ1-1; size: many; D: TRBD1; DNA: TGTGCCAGCAGCTCCGCCGACCGGGACAGGGGGCTCGACACTGAAGCTTTCTTT; CDR3: CASSSADRDRGLDTEAFF
V: TRBV28; J: TRBJ1-2; size: NA; D: NA; DNA: TGTGCCAGCAATGCAAAAGACGGGTTCTATGGCTACACCTTC; CDR3: CASNAKDGFYGYTF
V: TRBV6-5; J: TRBJ2-6; size: few; D: NA; DNA: TGTGCCACCACCCGTGCTGGGGCCAACGTCCTGACTTTC; CDR3: CATTRAGANVLTF
V: TRBV5-1; J: TRBJ2-5; size: many; D: NA; DNA: TGCGCCAGCAGCCCGGGGGCAACCCAAGAGACCCAGTACTTC; CDR3: CASSPGATQETQYF
V: TRBV12-3/TRBV12-4; J: TRBJ2-4; size: few; D: TRBD1; DNA: TGTGCCAGCAGCATACAGGGGACGGACATTCAGTACTTC; CDR3: CASSIQGTDIQYF